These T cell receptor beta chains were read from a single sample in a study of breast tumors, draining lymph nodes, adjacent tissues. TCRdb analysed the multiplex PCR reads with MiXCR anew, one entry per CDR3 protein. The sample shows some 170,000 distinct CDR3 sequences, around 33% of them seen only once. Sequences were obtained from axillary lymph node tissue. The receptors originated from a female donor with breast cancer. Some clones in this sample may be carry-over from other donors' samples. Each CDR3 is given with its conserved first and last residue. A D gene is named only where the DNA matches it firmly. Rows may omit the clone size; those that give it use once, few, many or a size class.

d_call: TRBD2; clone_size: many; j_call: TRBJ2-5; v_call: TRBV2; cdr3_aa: CASSEGLTSGSQETQYF; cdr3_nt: TGTGCCAGCAGTGAGGGGTTAACTAGCGGGAGCCAGGAGACCCAGTACTTC
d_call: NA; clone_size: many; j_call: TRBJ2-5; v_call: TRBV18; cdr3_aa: CASSPLLQVAETQYF; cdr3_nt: TGTGCCAGCTCACCATTGTTACAGGTTGCGGAGACCCAGTACTTC
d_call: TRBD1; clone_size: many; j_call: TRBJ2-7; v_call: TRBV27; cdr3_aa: CASSLIGTGAYEQYF; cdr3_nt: TGTGCCAGCAGTTTAATTGGGACAGGGGCTTACGAGCAGTACTTC
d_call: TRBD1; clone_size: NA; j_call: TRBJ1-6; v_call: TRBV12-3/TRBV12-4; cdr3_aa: CASRSGQGDTSPLHF; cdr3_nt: TGTGCCAGCAGGTCGGGACAGGGGGACACTTCACCCCTCCACTTT
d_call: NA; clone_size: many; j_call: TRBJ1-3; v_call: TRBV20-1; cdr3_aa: CSALRVEGNTIYF; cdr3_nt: TGCAGTGCCTTGCGGGTGGAAGGAAACACCATATATTTT
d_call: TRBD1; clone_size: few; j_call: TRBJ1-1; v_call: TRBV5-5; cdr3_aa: CASSSLGTGAMNTEAFF; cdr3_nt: TGTGCCAGCAGCTCTTTAGGGACAGGGGCTATGAACACTGAAGCTTTCTTT
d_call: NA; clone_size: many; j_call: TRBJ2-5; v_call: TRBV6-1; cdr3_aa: CASSGAGETQYF; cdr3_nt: TGTGCCAGCAGTGGGGCGGGCGAGACCCAGTACTTC
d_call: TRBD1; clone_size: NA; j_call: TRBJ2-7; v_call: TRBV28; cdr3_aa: CASNPGQVSYKQYF; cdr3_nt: TGTGCCAGCAATCCAGGACAGGTCTCCTACAAGCAGTACTTC
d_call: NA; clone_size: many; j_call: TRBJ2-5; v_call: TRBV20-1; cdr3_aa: CSARLHGETQYF; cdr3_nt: TGCAGTGCTAGGCTTCATGGGGAGACCCAGTACTTC
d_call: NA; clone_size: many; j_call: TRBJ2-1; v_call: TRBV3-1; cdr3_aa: CASSQDGGSEQFF; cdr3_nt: TGTGCCAGCAGCCAAGATGGGGGAAGTGAGCAGTTCTTC
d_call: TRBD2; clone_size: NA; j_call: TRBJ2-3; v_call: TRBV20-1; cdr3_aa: CSATGTSGTVDTQYF; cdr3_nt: TGCAGTGCCACCGGGACTAGCGGGACAGTAGATACGCAGTATTTT
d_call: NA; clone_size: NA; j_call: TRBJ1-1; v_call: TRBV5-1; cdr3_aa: CASSLGGETEAFF; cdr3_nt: TGCGCCAGCAGCTTGGGAGGGGAAACTGAAGCTTTCTTT
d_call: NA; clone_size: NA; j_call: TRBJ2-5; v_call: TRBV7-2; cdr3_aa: CASSVRTDQETQYF; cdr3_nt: TGTGCCAGCAGCGTCCGGACAGACCAAGAGACCCAGTACTTC
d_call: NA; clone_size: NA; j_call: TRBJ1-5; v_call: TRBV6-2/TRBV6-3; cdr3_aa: CASRHPTGTTSQHF; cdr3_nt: TGTGCCAGCAGACATCCGACTGGAACCACCTCCCAGCATTTT
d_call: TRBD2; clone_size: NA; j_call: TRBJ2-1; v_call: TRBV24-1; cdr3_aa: CATSDIGTSGSSEQFF; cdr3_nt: TGTGCCACCAGTGATATCGGGACTAGCGGGAGCAGTGAGCAGTTCTTC
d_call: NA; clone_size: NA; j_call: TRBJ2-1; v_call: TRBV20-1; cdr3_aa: CSARGGGPNEQFF; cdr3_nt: TGCAGTGCTAGAGGTGGGGGGCCGAATGAGCAGTTCTTC
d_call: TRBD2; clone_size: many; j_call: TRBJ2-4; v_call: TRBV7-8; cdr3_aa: CASSSRLAGGYKNIQYF; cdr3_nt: TGTGCCAGCAGCTCAAGACTAGCGGGAGGTTACAAAAACATTCAGTACTTC
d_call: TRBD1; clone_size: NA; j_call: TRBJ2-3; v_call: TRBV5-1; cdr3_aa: CASSPGDRVYDTQYF; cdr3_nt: TGCGCCAGCAGCCCCGGGGACAGGGTATACGATACGCAGTATTTT
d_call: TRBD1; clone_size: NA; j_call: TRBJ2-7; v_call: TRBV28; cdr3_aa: CASFAPGTGIPYEQYF; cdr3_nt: TGTGCCAGCTTTGCCCCCGGGACAGGGATCCCCTACGAGCAGTACTTC
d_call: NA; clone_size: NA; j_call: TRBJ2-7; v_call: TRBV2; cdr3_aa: CASSDEGTDEQYF; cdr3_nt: TGTGCCAGCAGTGATGAGGGGACGGACGAGCAGTACTTC
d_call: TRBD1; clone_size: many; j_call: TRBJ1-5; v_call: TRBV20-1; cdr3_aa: CSARDRGVGQPQHF; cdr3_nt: TGCAGTGCTAGAGACAGGGGGGTGGGTCAGCCCCAGCATTTT
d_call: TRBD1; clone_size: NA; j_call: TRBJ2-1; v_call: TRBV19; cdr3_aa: CASSILGQGGDEQFF; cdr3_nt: TGTGCCAGTAGTATCCTTGGACAGGGGGGGGATGAGCAGTTCTTC
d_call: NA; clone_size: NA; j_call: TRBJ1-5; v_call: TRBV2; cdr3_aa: CASSGRQETQHF; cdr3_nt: TGTGCCAGCAGTGGTAGGCAAGAGACCCAGCATTTT
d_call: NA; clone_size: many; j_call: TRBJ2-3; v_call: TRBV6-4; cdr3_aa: CASSAGRDHTDTQYF; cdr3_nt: TGTGCCAGCAGTGCCGGCCGGGACCACACAGATACGCAGTATTTT
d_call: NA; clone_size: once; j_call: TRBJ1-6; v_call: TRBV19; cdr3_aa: CASSLARGPPLHF; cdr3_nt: TGTGCCAGTAGTTTAGCTCGAGGTCCACCTCTCCACTTT
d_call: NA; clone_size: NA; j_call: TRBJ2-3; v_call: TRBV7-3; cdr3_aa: CASSGWDNEQYF; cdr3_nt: TGTGCCAGCAGTGGTTGGGACAATGAGCAGTATTTT
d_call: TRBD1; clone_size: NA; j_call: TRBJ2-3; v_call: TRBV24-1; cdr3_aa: CATSDMKPGQGPNEQYF; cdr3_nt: TGTGCCACCAGTGATATGAAACCGGGACAGGGGCCCAATGAGCAGTATTTT
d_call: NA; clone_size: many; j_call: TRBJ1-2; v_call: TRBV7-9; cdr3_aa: CASSPPYSYNYGYTF; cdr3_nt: TGTGCCAGCAGCCCACCTTACAGCTATAACTATGGCTACACCTTC
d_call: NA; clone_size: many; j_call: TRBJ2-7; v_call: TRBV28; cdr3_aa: CASYRGPTYEQYF; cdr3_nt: TGTGCCAGTTATCGAGGGCCTACCTACGAGCAGTACTTC
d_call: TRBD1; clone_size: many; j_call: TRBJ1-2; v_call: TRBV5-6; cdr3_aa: CASRRTGLISETF; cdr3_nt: TGTGCCAGCAGGCGGACAGGGTTGATTTCAGAGACCTTC
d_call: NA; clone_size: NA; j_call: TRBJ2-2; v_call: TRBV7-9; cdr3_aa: CASSTCRAKRSTGELFF; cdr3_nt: TGTGCCAGCAGCACATGTAGAGCCAAGCGGTCCACCGGGGAGCTGTTCTTT
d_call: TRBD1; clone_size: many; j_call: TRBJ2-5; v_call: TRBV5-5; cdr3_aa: CASSADRGVQTQYF; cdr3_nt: TGTGCCAGCAGCGCTGACAGGGGCGTGCAGACCCAGTACTTC
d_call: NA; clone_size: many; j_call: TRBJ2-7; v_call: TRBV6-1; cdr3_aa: CASSEAAGYEQYF; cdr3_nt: TGTGCCAGCAGTGAAGCAGCGGGCTACGAGCAGTACTTC
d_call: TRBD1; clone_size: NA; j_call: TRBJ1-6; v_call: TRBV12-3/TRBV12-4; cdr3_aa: CASRPGTGEYNSPLHF; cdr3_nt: TGTGCCAGCAGACCTGGGACAGGGGAGTATAATTCACCCCTCCACTTT
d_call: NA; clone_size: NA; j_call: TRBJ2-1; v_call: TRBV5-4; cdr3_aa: CASSGLQAAGEQFF; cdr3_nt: TGTGCCAGCAGCGGATTACAGGCGGCGGGTGAGCAGTTCTTC
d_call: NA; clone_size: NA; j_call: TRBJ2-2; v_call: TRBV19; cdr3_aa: CAKERDPRFPSTGPNTGELFF; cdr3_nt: TGTGCCAAAGAACGGGACCCCCGTTTCCCCAGTACAGGGCCTAACACCGGGGAGCTGTTTTTT